This section outlines one TCR beta chain sequence together with its context. The data stem from a study of blood T cell repertoires in COVID-19. The length of the CDR3 is 13 residues. Germline CDR1 is MNHEY and CDR2 is SVGEGT. Trimming pared 6 bases from V and 2 bases from J, leaving 10 bases between. Original methodology: Scientists estimated how many nucleated cells there were by amplifying reference gene primers. Clones were sequenced by immunoSEQ multiplex PCR, and TCRdb holds only the in-frame ones, with some missing. The V and J calls and clone size were taken over from that table, and D and trimming were inferred from the DNA. The table lists some 49,000 clones, more than 80% of them singletons.

The TCR originated in a man aged 55 to 70 with COVID-19, enrolled during active disease. The genes are TRBV6-2 or TRBV6-3 and TRBJ1-2; D remains unclear. The sequenced sample consisted of peripheral blood. CDR3: CASSATENYGYTF. Here the CDR3 DNA reads TGTGCCAGCAGCGCCACAGAAAACTATGGCTACACCTTC.